A single sample is the source of the 21 T cell receptor beta chains below, sequenced in a study of post-analysis software for immune sequencing data. Study-wide results and caveats: There were a few TRBV segments more frequent in patients than controls, and TRBV5-6, TRBV5-1 and TRBV20-1 were among them.

Their target antigens are unknown. Sequencing libraries made from TCR beta cDNA carried unique molecular identifiers. TCRdb analysed the PCR reads with MiXCR anew, one entry per CDR3 protein. The table lists about 820,000 distinct CDR3 sequences, roughly half of them singletons, with approximately 4.4% in the top ten. The sequencing sample was made of blood. The receptors come from a girl between 10 and 17 years old with multiple sclerosis.

This clonotype was seen a few times. This chain uses TRBV9 with TRBJ2-7; D perhaps matches TRBD1 (6 bases). In germline, CDR1 is SGDLS, CDR2 YYNGEE. V gave up 3 bases and J gave up 3 bases, with 16 bases separating them. This CDR3 region has 15 residues. CDR3 in amino acids: CASSAGIGQNYEQYF. Written as DNA, the CDR3 is TGTGCCAGCAGCGCGGGGATCGGACAGAACTACGAGCAGTACTTC.

This clonotype was picked up a small number of times. The rearrangement links TRBV7-9 to TRBJ1-2; the D gene is possibly TRBD1 (5 bases). The CDR3 is 14 residues long. The germline CDR1 and CDR2 sequences are SEHNR and FQNEAQ (reference sequence). Trimming stripped 2 bases from V and 8 bases from J, with 15 bases between. Written as DNA, the CDR3 is TGTGCCAGCAGCTTAAACGGCGCGGGGCACGGCTACACCTTC. This sequence encodes CASSLNGAGHGYTF.

The rearrangement joins TRBV7-9 to TRBJ2-5, with TRBD2 matching 11 bases. This CDR3 comprises 14 residues. Germline V gene sequence: CDR1 SEHNR, CDR2 FQNEAQ (reference sequence). With 5 bases clipped from V and 11 bases from J, the junction kept 10 bases outside the gene matches. CDR3: CASSRTSGLEEQYF. The DNA for the CDR3 is TGTGCCAGCAGCCGGACTAGCGGGTTGGAAGAGCAGTACTTC.

V gene TRBV6-5 combines with J gene TRBJ2-5; 12 nucleotides match TRBD1. TRBJ2-7 explains the end of the DNA better; the J call may be wrong. Germline-derived CDR1 and CDR2 are MNHEY and SVGAGI. CDR3 length: 15 residues. CDR3 protein: CASSPGTGGFYEQYF. CDR3 nucleotide sequence: TGTGCCAGCAGTCCCGGGACAGGGGGCTTCTACGAGCAGTACTTC.

CDR3 residues: CSARSWVDGLAVKTQYF. In DNA form, the CDR3 reads TGCAGTGCTAGGTCATGGGTGGATGGGCTAGCGGTGAAGACCCAGTACTTC. The chain carries TRBV20-1 and TRBJ2-5; 7 bases match TRBD2. CDR1 and CDR2 (germline): DFQATT, SNEGSKA (reference sequence). The CDR3 contains 17 residues. J was trimmed by 6 bases and V by 3 bases; bases with no gene match: 19.

V usage is TRBV7-2 and J usage is TRBJ2-5; 7 bases align to TRBD1. The CDR3 totals 14 residues. Trimming cost V 5 bases and J 3 bases; bases outside gene matches: 6. The germline gives CDR1 SGHTA, CDR2 FQGNSA. For the CDR3, the DNA is TGTGCCAGCAGCCCCAGGGACAGAAAAGAGACCCAGTACTTC. Amino acids: CASSPRDRKETQYF.

The chain combines TRBV20-1 with TRBJ1-2; D unclear. This CDR3 spans 12 amino acids. Germline lookup yields CDR1 DFQATT and CDR2 SNEGSKA (reference sequence). Trimming shortened V by 3 bases and J by 2 bases, and 7 bases separated the two germline ends. The CDR3 DNA follows: TGCAGTGCTAGGGGTCTGAACTATGGCTACACCTTC. Translated: CSARGLNYGYTF.

The rearrangement joins TRBV3-1 to TRBJ2-3; 11 bases align to TRBD2. The CDR3 runs 17 residues. CDR1 LGHDT and CDR2 YNNKEL come from the germline V gene (reference sequence). Trimming at V came to 7 bases and at J to 2 bases, leaving 11 bases not matched to a gene. The CDR3 DNA sequence: TGTGCCAGCACCACAGACTCGGGACTAGCGGCCACAGATACGCAGTATTTT. Residues: CASTTDSGLAATDTQYF.

V and J are TRBV29-1 and TRBJ2-1, with D maybe TRBD1 (6 bases). The CDR3 consists of 14 residues. V lost 7 bases to trimming and J lost 3 bases, with 16 bases between them. Germline V CDR1 and CDR2: SQVTM, ANQGSEA. The CDR3 reads CSAGQQSRYNEQFF. DNA for the CDR3: TGCAGCGCCGGACAGCAATCTCGCTACAATGAGCAGTTCTTC.

The chain joins TRBV2 to TRBJ2-5, with 12 bases fitting TRBD2. With V trimmed by 5 bases and J by 4 bases, 11 bases remained unmatched. This CDR3 is 17 amino acids long. From germline, CDR1 is SNHLY and CDR2 FYNNEI. In DNA, the CDR3 is TGTGCCAGCAGTCCCCGGACTAGCGGGGCCCCCCGAGAGACCCAGTACTTC. Translated: CASSPRTSGAPRETQYF.

This clonotype was observed a few times. The chain employs TRBV20-1 and TRBJ2-7; D may be TRBD1 (5 bases). Germline loops: CDR1 DFQATT, CDR2 SNEGSKA (reference sequence). The length of the CDR3 is 13 residues. Trimming pared 5 bases from V and 5 bases from J, leaving 16 bases between. Here the CDR3 DNA reads TGCAGTGCTTCAGGGCAAGGTGAGGACGAGCAGTACTTC. Translating gives CSASGQGEDEQYF.

The chain is built from TRBV5-6 and TRBJ2-7, with a weak D call TRBD2 (6 bases). Germline V CDR1 and CDR2: SGHDT, YYEEEE. Trimming removed 3 bases at V and 3 bases at J, with 13 bases between. This CDR3 contains 14 residues. DNA for the CDR3: TGTGCCAGCAGCTCCCGGGAGACATACTACGAGCAGTACTTC. As protein: CASSSRETYYEQYF.

The CDR3 loop is CASTEQGAPSGYTF. The CDR3 DNA is TGTGCCAGCACCGAACAGGGGGCGCCGAGTGGCTACACCTTC. The chain employs TRBV7-9 and TRBJ1-2, with 9 positions matching TRBD1. J was trimmed by 7 bases and V by 7 bases; bases with no gene match: 10. The germline CDR1 and CDR2 sequences are SEHNR and FQNEAQ (reference sequence). The CDR3 sequence is 14 residues long.

The chain uses TRBV20-1 and TRBJ2-5; D is perhaps TRBD2 (5 bases). Germline CDR1 DFQATT, CDR2 SNEGSKA (reference sequence). The CDR3 covers 12 residues. Trimming shortened V by 2 bases and J by 4 bases, and 8 bases separated the two germline ends. Written as DNA, the CDR3 is TGCAGTGCTAGAAGGCTAGCAGAGACCCAGTACTTC. The encoded protein is CSARRLAETQYF.

The V call is TRBV27, the J call TRBJ2-7; TRBD1 is a possible D gene (5 bases). The DNA end lines up better with TRBJ2-5; the J call may be wrong. This CDR3 region has 15 residues. Germline CDR1 MNHEY, CDR2 SMNVEV (reference sequence). CDR3 nucleotide sequence: TGTGCCAGCAGCGATGTACTCAAGGGGCAGGCGACCCAGTACTTC. Its protein product is CASSDVLKGQATQYF.

In the case of this clonotype: A much larger clone differs by one base, so this may be a read error. This chain connects TRBV10-3 to TRBJ2-7, with D tentatively TRBD1 (5 bases). The CDR3 covers 13 residues. CDR1 is ENHRY, CDR2 SYGVKD, per germline. The CDR3 sequence is CAISDPTAYGQYF. CDR3 sequence (DNA): TGTGCCATCAGTGACCCGACAGCCTACGGGCAGTACTTC.

This clonotype occurred once. The rearrangement joins TRBV5-1 to TRBJ1-2; TRBD1 might be the D (5 bases). In germline, CDR1 is SGHRS, CDR2 YFSETQ. Trimming cost V 4 bases and J 9 bases, with 16 bases left between them. The CDR3 has 13 residues. CDR3: CASSRGTASSYTF. CDR3 DNA sequence: TGCGCCAGCAGCCGCGGGACGGCCTCGAGCTACACCTTC.

To note about this clonotype: An end of the junction differs from the germline gene, which may be a read error. In DNA form, the CDR3 reads TGTGCCAGCGGCCAATTTCCCGACAGAGGCTACGAGCAGTACTTC. This encodes CASGQFPDRGYEQYF. The J gene is TRBJ2-7, the V gene TRBV3-1; TRBD1 is a possible D gene (5 bases). This CDR3 is built from 15 residues. Germline CDR1 LGHDT, CDR2 YNNKEL (reference sequence).

J is TRBJ2-7 and V is TRBV6-6, with 11 bases identical to TRBD2. The junction had 4 bases not matched to a gene; V was cut back by 5 bases and J by 4 bases. The CDR3 sequence is 14 residues long. CDR1 is MNHNY, CDR2 SVGAGI, per germline (reference sequence). The CDR3 DNA is TGTGCCAGCAGTGACGGACTAGCGGGTTACGAGCAGTACTTC. This translates into CASSDGLAGYEQYF.

CDR3 residues: CASTQARTYTDTQYF. The DNA of the CDR3 is TGTGCCAGCACCCAAGCGAGAACTTACACAGATACGCAGTATTTT. The chain uses TRBV9 and TRBJ2-3; D unresolved. V gave up 6 bases and J gave up 2 bases, with 16 bases separating them. Germline CDR1 and CDR2: SGDLS and YYNGEE. The CDR3 runs 15 residues.

The V gene is TRBV29-1, the J gene TRBJ2-4; a possible D gene is TRBD1 (6 bases). The CDR3 sequence is 14 residues long. The ends were cut back, 4 bases at V and 2 bases at J, with 12 bases in the middle. CDR1 and CDR2 from the germline V gene are SQVTM and ANQGSEA. The CDR3 DNA sequence: TGCAGCGTTGGGGGGCAGGTGTCCAAAAACATTCAGTACTTC. It encodes CSVGGQVSKNIQYF.